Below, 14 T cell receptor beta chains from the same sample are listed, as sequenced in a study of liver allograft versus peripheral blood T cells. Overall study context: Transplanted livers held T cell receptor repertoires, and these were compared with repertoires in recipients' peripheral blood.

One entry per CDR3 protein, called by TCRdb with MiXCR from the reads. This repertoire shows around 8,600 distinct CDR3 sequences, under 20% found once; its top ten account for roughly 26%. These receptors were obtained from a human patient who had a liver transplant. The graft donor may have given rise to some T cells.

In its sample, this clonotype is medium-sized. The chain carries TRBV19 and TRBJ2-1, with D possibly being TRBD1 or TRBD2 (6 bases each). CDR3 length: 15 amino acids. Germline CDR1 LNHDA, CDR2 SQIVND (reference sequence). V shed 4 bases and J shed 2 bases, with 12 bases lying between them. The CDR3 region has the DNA TGTGCCAGTAGTAGAGGGGGGCAGCCCTACAATGAGCAGTTCTTC. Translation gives CASSRGGQPYNEQFF.

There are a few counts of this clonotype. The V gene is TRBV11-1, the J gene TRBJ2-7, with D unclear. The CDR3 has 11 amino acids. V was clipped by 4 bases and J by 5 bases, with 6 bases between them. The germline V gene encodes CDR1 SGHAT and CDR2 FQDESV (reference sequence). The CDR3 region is CASSYMDEQYF. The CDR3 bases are TGTGCCAGCAGCTACATGGACGAGCAGTACTTC.

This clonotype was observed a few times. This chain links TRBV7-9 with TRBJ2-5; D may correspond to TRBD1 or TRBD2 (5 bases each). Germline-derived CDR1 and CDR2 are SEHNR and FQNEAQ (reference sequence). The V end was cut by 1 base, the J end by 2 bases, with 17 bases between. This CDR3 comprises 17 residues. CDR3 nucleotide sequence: TGTGCCAGCAGCTTAGAGGTGACAGTCGGAGGACAAGAGACCCAGTACTTC. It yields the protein CASSLEVTVGGQETQYF.

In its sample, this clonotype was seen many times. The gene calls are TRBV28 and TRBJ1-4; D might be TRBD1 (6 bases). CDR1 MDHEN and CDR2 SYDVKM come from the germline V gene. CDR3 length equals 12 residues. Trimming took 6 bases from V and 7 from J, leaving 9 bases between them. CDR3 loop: CASRSGVEKLFF. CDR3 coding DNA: TGTGCCAGCAGGTCAGGGGTTGAAAAACTGTTTTTT. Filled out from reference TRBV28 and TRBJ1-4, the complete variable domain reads DVKVTQSSRYLVKRTGEKVFLECVQDMDHENMFWYRQDPGLGLRLIYFSYDVKMKEKGDIPEGYSVSREKKERFSLILESASTNQTSMYLCASRSGVEKLFFGSGTQLSVL.

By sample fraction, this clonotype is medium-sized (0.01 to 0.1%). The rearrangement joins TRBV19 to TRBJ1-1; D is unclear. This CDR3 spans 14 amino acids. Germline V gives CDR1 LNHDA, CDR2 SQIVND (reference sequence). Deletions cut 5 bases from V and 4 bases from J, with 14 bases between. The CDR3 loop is CASSPGRTSTEAFF. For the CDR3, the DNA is TGTGCCAGTAGTCCAGGTAGGACGAGCACTGAAGCTTTCTTT.

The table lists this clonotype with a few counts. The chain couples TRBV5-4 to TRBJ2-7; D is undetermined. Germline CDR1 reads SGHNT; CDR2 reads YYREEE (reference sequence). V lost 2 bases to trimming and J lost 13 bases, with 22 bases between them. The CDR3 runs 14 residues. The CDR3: CASSFKGSPTSSYF. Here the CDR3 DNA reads TGTGCCAGCAGCTTTAAGGGCTCTCCTACGAGCAGTTACTTC. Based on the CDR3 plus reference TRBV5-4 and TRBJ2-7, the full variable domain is ETGVTQSPTHLIKTRGQQVTLRCSSQSGHNTVSWYQQALGQGPQFIFQYYREEENGRGNFPPRFSGLQFPNYSSELNVNALELDDSALYLCASSFKGSPTSSYFGPGTRLTVT.

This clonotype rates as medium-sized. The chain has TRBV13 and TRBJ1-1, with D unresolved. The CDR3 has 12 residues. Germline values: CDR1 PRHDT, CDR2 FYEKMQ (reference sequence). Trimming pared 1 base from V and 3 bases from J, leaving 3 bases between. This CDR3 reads CASSLDYTEAFF. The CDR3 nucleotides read TGTGCCAGCAGCTTAGATTACACTGAAGCTTTCTTT.

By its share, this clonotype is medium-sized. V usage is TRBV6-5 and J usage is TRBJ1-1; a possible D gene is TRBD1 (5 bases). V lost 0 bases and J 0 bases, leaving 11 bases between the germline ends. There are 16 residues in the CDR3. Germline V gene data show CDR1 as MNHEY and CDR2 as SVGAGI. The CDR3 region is CASSYSGGPMNTEAFF. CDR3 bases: TGTGCCAGCAGTTACTCTGGGGGACCCATGAACACTGAAGCTTTCTTT.

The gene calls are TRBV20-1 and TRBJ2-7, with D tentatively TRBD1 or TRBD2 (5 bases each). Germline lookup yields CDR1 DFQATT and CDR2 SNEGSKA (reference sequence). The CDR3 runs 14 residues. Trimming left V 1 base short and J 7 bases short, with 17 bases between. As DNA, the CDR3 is TGCAGTGCTAGAGGGGTCGGGACCGACTGGGAGCAGTACTTC. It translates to CSARGVGTDWEQYF.

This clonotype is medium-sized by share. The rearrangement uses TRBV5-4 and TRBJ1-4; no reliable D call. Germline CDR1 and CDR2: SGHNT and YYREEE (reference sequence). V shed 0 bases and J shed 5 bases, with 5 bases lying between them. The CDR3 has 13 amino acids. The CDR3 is CASSLGKNEKLFF. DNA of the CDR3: TGTGCCAGCAGCTTGGGTAAAAATGAAAAACTGTTTTTT.

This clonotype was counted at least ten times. The CDR3 reads CASISGYTEAFF. The CDR3 bases are TGTGCCAGCATCTCAGGGTACACTGAAGCTTTCTTT. The chain has TRBV7-2 and TRBJ1-1, with a tentative D call TRBD1 (5 bases). The V and J ends lost 7 bases and 3 bases respectively, with 9 bases between them. CDR3 length: 12 residues. The germline V gene encodes CDR1 SGHTA and CDR2 FQGNSA.

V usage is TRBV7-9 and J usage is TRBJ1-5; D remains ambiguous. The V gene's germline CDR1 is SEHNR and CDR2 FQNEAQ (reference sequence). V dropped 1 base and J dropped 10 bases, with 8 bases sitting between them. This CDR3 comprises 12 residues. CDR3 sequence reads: CASSLGGPPQHF. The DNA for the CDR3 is TGTGCCAGCAGCTTAGGCGGGCCCCCCCAGCATTTT.

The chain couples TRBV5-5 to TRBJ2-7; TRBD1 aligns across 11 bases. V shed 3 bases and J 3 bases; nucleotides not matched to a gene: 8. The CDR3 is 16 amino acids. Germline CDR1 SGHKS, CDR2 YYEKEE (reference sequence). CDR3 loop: CASSSPGTGGNYEQYF. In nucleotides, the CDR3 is TGTGCCAGCAGCTCCCCCGGGACAGGGGGGAACTACGAGCAGTACTTC.

Written as DNA, the CDR3 is TGTGCCAGCAGCTTAGGGAGCCAGGGATGGGAGCAGTACTTC. Protein: CASSLGSQGWEQYF. The V gene is TRBV7-2, the J gene TRBJ2-7, with a weak D call TRBD1 (5 bases). The germline gives CDR1 SGHTA, CDR2 FQGNSA. Trimming took off 1 base at V and 7 bases at J, with 14 bases between the two ends. The CDR3 loop spans 14 amino acids.